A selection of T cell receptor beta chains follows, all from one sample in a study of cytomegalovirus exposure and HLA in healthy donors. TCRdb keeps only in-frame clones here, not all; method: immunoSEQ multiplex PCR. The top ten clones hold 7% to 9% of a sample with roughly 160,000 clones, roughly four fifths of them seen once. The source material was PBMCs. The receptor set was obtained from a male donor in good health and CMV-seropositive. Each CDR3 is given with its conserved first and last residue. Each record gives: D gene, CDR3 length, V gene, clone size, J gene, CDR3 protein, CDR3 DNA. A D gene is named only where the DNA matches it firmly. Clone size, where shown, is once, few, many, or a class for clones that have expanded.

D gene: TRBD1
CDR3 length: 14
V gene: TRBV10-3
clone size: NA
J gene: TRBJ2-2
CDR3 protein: CAISEEQGPGELFF
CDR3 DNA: TGTGCCATCAGTGAAGAACAGGGGCCCGGGGAGCTGTTTTTT

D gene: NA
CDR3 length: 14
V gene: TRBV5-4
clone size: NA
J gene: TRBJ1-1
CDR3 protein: CASSLQGRNTEAFF
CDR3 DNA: TGTGCCAGCAGCCTGCAGGGGAGGAACACTGAAGCTTTCTTT

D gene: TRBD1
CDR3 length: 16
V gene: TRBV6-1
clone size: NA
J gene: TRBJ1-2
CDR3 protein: CASSESPGQGVYGYTF
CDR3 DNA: TGTGCCAGCAGTGAGTCTCCGGGACAGGGGGTATATGGCTACACCTTC

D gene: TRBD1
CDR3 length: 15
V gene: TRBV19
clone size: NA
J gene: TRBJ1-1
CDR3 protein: CASNFLGQGNTEAFF
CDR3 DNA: TGTGCCAGTAATTTTCTTGGACAGGGGAACACTGAAGCTTTCTTT

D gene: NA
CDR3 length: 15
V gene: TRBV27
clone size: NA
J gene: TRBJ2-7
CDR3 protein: CASSFSDRLSYEQYF
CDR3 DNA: TGTGCCAGCAGTTTTTCAGACAGGCTATCCTACGAGCAGTACTTC

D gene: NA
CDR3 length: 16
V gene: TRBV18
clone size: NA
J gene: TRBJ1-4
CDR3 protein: CASSPLGPPANEKLFF
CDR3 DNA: TGTGCCAGCTCACCACTGGGGCCTCCAGCTAATGAAAAACTGTTTTTT

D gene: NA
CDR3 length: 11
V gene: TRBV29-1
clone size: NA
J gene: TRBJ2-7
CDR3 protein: CSVATGYEQYF
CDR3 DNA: TGCAGCGTTGCAACGGGCTACGAGCAGTACTTC

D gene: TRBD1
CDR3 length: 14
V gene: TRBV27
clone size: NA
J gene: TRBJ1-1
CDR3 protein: CASGRRTGPAEAFF
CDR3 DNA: TGTGCCAGCGGACGACGGACAGGGCCGGCTGAAGCTTTCTTT

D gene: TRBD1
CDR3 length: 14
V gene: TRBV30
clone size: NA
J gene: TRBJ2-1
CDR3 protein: CAWSAGGPYNEQFF
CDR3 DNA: TGTGCCTGGAGTGCAGGGGGCCCCTACAATGAGCAGTTCTTC

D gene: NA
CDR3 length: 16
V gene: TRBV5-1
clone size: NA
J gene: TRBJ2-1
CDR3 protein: CASSLNAGSSYNEQFF
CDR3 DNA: TGCGCCAGCAGCTTGAACGCGGGCAGCTCCTACAATGAGCAGTTCTTC

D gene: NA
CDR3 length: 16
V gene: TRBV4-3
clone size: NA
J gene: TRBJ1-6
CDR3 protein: CASSQDLTAIVSPLHF
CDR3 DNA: TGCGCCAGCAGCCAAGATTTGACAGCAATAGTTTCACCCCTCCACTTT

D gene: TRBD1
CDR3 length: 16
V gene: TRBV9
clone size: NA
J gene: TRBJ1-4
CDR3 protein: CASSVEEGTGNEKLFF
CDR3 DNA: TGTGCCAGCAGCGTAGAGGAGGGGACAGGCAATGAAAAACTGTTTTTT

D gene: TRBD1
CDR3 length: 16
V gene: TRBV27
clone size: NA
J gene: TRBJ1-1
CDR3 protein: CASSLSGQGGYTEAFF
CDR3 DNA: TGTGCCAGCAGTCTTTCGGGACAGGGAGGGTACACTGAAGCTTTCTTT

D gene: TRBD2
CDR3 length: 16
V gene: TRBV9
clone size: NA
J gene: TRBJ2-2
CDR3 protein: CASSVEGLAITGELFF
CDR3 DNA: TGTGCCAGCAGCGTAGAGGGACTAGCAATCACCGGGGAGCTGTTTTTT

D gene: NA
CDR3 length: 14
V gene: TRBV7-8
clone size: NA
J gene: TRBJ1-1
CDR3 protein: CASSLKDSHTEAFF
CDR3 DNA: TGTGCCAGCAGCTTAAAGGACTCTCACACTGAAGCTTTCTTT

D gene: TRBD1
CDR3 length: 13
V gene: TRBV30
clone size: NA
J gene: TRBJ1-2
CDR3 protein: CAGQGAPNYGYTF
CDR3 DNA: TGTGCCGGACAGGGGGCGCCGAACTATGGCTACACCTTC

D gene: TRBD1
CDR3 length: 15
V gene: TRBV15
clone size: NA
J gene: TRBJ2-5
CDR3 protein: CATSIDRGRWETQYF
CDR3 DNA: TGTGCCACCAGCATTGACAGGGGGCGTTGGGAGACCCAGTACTTC

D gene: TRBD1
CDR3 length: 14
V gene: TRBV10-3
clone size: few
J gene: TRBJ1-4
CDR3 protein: CAIRGTGMGEKLFF
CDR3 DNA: TGTGCCATCAGGGGGACAGGGATGGGCGAAAAACTGTTTTTT

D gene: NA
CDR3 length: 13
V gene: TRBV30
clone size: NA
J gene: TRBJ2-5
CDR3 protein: CAWSATGQRTQYF
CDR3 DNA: TGTGCCTGGAGTGCCACAGGGCAAAGGACCCAGTACTTC

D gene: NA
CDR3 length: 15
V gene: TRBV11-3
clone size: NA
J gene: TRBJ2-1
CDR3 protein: CASSPGGAGTGEQFF
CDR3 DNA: TGTGCCAGCAGCCCTGGGGGGGCTGGTACTGGGGAGCAGTTCTTC

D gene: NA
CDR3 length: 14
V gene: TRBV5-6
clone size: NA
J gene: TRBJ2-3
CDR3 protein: CASSLTASTDTQYF
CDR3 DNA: TGTGCCAGCAGCCTGACAGCTTCCACAGATACGCAGTATTTT

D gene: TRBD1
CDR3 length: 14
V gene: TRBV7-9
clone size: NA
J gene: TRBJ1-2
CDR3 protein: CASSLHQGDYGYTF
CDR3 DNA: TGTGCCAGCAGCTTACACCAGGGGGATTATGGCTACACCTTC

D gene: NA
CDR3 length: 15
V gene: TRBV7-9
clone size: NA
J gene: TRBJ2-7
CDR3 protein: CASSLFGGVGYEQYF
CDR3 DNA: TGTGCCAGCAGCTTATTCGGAGGGGTCGGGTACGAGCAGTACTTC

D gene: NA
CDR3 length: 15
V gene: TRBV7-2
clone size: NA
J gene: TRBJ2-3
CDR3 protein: CASSLAVGGQDTQYF
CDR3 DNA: TGTGCCAGCAGCTTAGCGGTGGGGGGGCAGGATACGCAGTATTTT

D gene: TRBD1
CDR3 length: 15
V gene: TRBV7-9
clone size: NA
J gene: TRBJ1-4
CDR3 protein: CASSLRGPTNEKLFF
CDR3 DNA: TGTGCCAGCAGCTTGAGGGGGCCCACTAATGAAAAACTGTTTTTT

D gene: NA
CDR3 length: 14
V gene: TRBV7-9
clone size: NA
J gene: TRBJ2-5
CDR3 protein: CASRRYLVEETQYF
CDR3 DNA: TGTGCCAGCAGGCGATACCTGGTGGAGGAGACCCAGTACTTC

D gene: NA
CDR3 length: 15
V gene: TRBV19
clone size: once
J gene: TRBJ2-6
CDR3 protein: CASSPGASGANVLTF
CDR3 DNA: TGTGCCAGTAGTCCAGGGGCTTCTGGGGCCAACGTCCTGACTTTC

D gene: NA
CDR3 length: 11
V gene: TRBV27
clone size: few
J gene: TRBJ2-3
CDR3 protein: CASQRSDTQYF
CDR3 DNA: TGTGCCAGCCAGCGGTCAGATACGCAGTATTTT

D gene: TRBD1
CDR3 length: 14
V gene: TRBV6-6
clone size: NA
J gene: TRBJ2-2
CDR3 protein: CASLGQGVGVELFF
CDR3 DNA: TGTGCCAGCCTGGGACAGGGGGTAGGAGTGGAGCTGTTTTTT

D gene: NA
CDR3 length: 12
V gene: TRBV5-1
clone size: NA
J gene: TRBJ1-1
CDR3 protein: CASSLEGAEAFF
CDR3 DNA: TGCGCCAGCAGCTTGGAGGGGGCTGAAGCTTTCTTT

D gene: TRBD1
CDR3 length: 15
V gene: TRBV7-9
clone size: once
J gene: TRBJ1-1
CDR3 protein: CASSAAGTENTEAFF
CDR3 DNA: TGTGCCAGCAGCGCGGCCGGGACAGAGAACACTGAAGCTTTCTTT